This T cell receptor beta chain comes out of a study of PD-L1 blockade in urothelial cancer. Regarding time point: peripheral blood 6 weeks after treatment start. Per patient, between 1 and 8 samples were collected at pretreatment and on-treatment time points. Measured with immunoSEQ multiplex PCR; TCRdb has only the in-frame clones, and not every one. This table has tens of thousands of clones, roughly 86% appearing once. This CDR3 is built from 14 residues. From germline, CDR1 is MNHNY and CDR2 SVGAGI (reference sequence). V lost 6 bases, J lost 0 bases, and 9 bases lay in between. The V gene is TRBV6-6, the J gene TRBJ1-3; possible D gene TRBD1, 5 bases. Sequenced here: PBMCs, sampled around atezolizumab (anti-PD-L1) treatment. This TCR came from a man in his 60s with urothelial cancer. This CDR3 reads CASSVGVSGNTIYF. CDR3 nucleotides: TGTGCCAGCAGCGTAGGGGTCTCTGGAAACACCATATATTTT.